This is a list of T cell receptor beta chains from one sample in a study of early T cells in non-severe SARS-CoV-2 infection. TCRdb reanalysed the 5' RACE reads using MiXCR and keeps one entry per CDR3 protein. The sample includes around 49,000 distinct CDR3 sequences, around 10% of them seen just once. The specimen sequenced was whole blood. These receptor sequences come from an adult who was a healthcare worker with PCR-confirmed SARS-CoV-2 infection or an uninfected control (not recorded which). Both conserved end residues are part of each CDR3. D genes are given only for firm matches. Size is omitted from some rows. Given values are once, few, many or a class for expanded clones.

cdr3_aa: CASSEYRDSRNLNTGELFF
cdr3_nt: TGTGCCAGCAGTGAATATCGGGACAGTAGGAACCTTAACACCGGGGAGCTGTTTTTT
j_call: TRBJ2-2
clone_size: many
d_call: TRBD1
v_call: TRBV25-1

cdr3_aa: CASSLGQGMGGDTQYF
cdr3_nt: TGTGCCAGCAGCCTGGGACAGGGCATGGGGGGAGATACGCAGTATTTT
j_call: TRBJ2-3
clone_size: many
d_call: TRBD1
v_call: TRBV6-1

cdr3_aa: CASSAANEQFF
cdr3_nt: TGTGCCAGCAGCGCGGCCAATGAGCAGTTCTTC
j_call: TRBJ2-1
clone_size: many
d_call: .
v_call: TRBV9

cdr3_aa: CASSPMTGGKTTEAFF
cdr3_nt: TGTGCCAGCAGTCCTATGACAGGGGGCAAAACCACTGAAGCTTTCTTT
j_call: TRBJ1-1
clone_size: .
d_call: TRBD1
v_call: TRBV28

cdr3_aa: CASSLDSSRRTGELFF
cdr3_nt: TGTGCCAGCAGCTTGGATAGCTCGCGCCGGACCGGGGAGCTGTTTTTT
j_call: TRBJ2-2
clone_size: .
d_call: .
v_call: TRBV5-5

cdr3_aa: CMQAGAYNEQFF
cdr3_nt: TGCATGCAAGCGGGGGCCTACAATGAGCAGTTCTTC
j_call: TRBJ2-1
clone_size: few
d_call: TRBD2
v_call: TRBV20-1

cdr3_aa: CASSLLTGSGANVLTF
cdr3_nt: TGTGCCAGCAGTTTGTTAACGGGTTCTGGGGCCAACGTCCTGACTTTC
j_call: TRBJ2-6
clone_size: .
d_call: .
v_call: TRBV12-3/TRBV12-4

cdr3_aa: CASTPGGKDTQYF
cdr3_nt: TGTGCCAGCACCCCCGGCGGTAAGGATACGCAGTATTTT
j_call: TRBJ2-3
clone_size: .
d_call: .
v_call: TRBV12-3/TRBV12-4

cdr3_aa: CSAADRRSSTDTQYF
cdr3_nt: TGCAGTGCTGCGGACAGGCGATCTAGCACAGATACGCAGTATTTT
j_call: TRBJ2-3
clone_size: .
d_call: TRBD1
v_call: TRBV20-1

cdr3_aa: CASSIYDIGNGLETQYF
cdr3_nt: TGTGCCAGCAGCATATACGACATTGGAAACGGGTTAGAGACCCAGTACTTC
j_call: TRBJ2-5
clone_size: many
d_call: .
v_call: TRBV28

cdr3_aa: CASSLSDGSPLHF
cdr3_nt: TGTGCCAGCAGCTTAAGTGACGGTTCACCCCTCCACTTT
j_call: TRBJ1-6
clone_size: few
d_call: .
v_call: TRBV7-9

cdr3_aa: CASRPGLAGSGELFF
cdr3_nt: TGTGCCAGCAGGCCGGGACTAGCGGGATCCGGGGAGCTGTTTTTT
j_call: TRBJ2-2
clone_size: .
d_call: TRBD2
v_call: TRBV12-3/TRBV12-4

cdr3_aa: CASSYPPMNTEAFF
cdr3_nt: TGTGCCAGCAGTTACCCTCCGATGAACACTGAAGCTTTCTTT
j_call: TRBJ1-1
clone_size: many
d_call: .
v_call: TRBV6-2/TRBV6-3

cdr3_aa: CASGRLLDRANSPLHF
cdr3_nt: TGTGCCAGCGGACGCCTACTGGACAGGGCGAATTCACCCCTCCACTTT
j_call: TRBJ1-6
clone_size: many
d_call: TRBD1
v_call: TRBV6-1

cdr3_aa: CASSITDPAQDNYGYTF
cdr3_nt: TGTGCCAGCAGTATTACGGACCCGGCCCAAGATAACTATGGCTACACCTTC
j_call: TRBJ1-2
clone_size: many
d_call: .
v_call: TRBV28

cdr3_aa: CASYPLADVNTGELFF
cdr3_nt: TGTGCCAGCTACCCTTTAGCGGACGTGAACACCGGGGAGCTGTTTTTT
j_call: TRBJ2-2
clone_size: many
d_call: .
v_call: TRBV7-8

cdr3_aa: CASSSGGQETQYF
cdr3_nt: TGTGCCAGCAGCTCAGGCGGGCAAGAGACCCAGTACTTC
j_call: TRBJ2-5
clone_size: .
d_call: .
v_call: TRBV7-9

cdr3_aa: CASSLGLAGGETQYF
cdr3_nt: TGTGCCAGCAGCTTGGGACTAGCGGGAGGAGAGACCCAGTACTTC
j_call: TRBJ2-5
clone_size: many
d_call: TRBD2
v_call: TRBV2

cdr3_aa: CASSPGPPPAFNEKLFF
cdr3_nt: TGTGCCAGCAGCCCAGGGCCTCCGCCGGCCTTTAATGAAAAACTGTTTTTT
j_call: TRBJ1-4
clone_size: few
d_call: .
v_call: TRBV7-3

cdr3_aa: CASSIVRGPKNIQYF
cdr3_nt: TGTGCCAGTAGTATCGTCAGGGGGCCCAAAAACATTCAGTACTTC
j_call: TRBJ2-4
clone_size: .
d_call: TRBD1
v_call: TRBV19

cdr3_aa: CSARKPRLAGAYNEQFF
cdr3_nt: TGCAGTGCTAGGAAACCCAGACTAGCGGGAGCCTACAATGAGCAGTTCTTC
j_call: TRBJ2-1
clone_size: .
d_call: TRBD2
v_call: TRBV20-1

cdr3_aa: CASSEVGTANYGYTF
cdr3_nt: TGTGCCAGCAGTGAGGTCGGTACAGCTAACTATGGCTACACCTTC
j_call: TRBJ1-2
clone_size: few
d_call: .
v_call: TRBV2

cdr3_aa: CASSLNGQPQHF
cdr3_nt: TGTGCCAGCAGTTTAAACGGCCAGCCCCAGCATTTT
j_call: TRBJ1-5
clone_size: many
d_call: .
v_call: TRBV28

cdr3_aa: CASRFSSGRASDTQYF
cdr3_nt: TGTGCCAGCAGATTCTCTAGCGGGAGGGCGTCGGATACGCAGTATTTT
j_call: TRBJ2-3
clone_size: many
d_call: TRBD2
v_call: TRBV27

cdr3_aa: CASSLAETAHNEQFF
cdr3_nt: TGTGCCAGCAGCTTAGCGGAGACAGCACACAATGAGCAGTTCTTC
j_call: TRBJ2-1
clone_size: many
d_call: .
v_call: TRBV7-9

cdr3_aa: CSAPRAGGTGELFF
cdr3_nt: TGCAGTGCTCCGAGGGCGGGAGGAACCGGGGAGCTGTTTTTT
j_call: TRBJ2-2
clone_size: medium-sized
d_call: TRBD2
v_call: TRBV20-1

cdr3_aa: CAIRPRAGTSGNNEQFF
cdr3_nt: TGTGCCATCAGGCCGAGGGCCGGGACTAGCGGGAACAATGAGCAGTTCTTC
j_call: TRBJ2-1
clone_size: .
d_call: TRBD2
v_call: TRBV10-3

cdr3_aa: CSVTGTGWAYQPQHF
cdr3_nt: TGCAGCGTCACCGGGACAGGGTGGGCTTATCAGCCCCAGCATTTT
j_call: TRBJ1-5
clone_size: medium-sized
d_call: TRBD1
v_call: TRBV29-1

cdr3_aa: CAISPGQGSYEQYF
cdr3_nt: TGTGCCATCAGCCCGGGACAGGGATCCTACGAGCAGTACTTC
j_call: TRBJ2-7
clone_size: few
d_call: TRBD1
v_call: TRBV10-3